One sample yielded the 2 T cell receptor beta chains listed below, sequenced in a study of blood T cell repertoires in COVID-19. Generated by immunoSEQ multiplex PCR, the TCRdb table keeps only in-frame clones and is missing some. Here the sample spans more than 450,000 clones, about 85% being singletons. Sequencing was carried out using PBMCs or T cells enriched from blood (not recorded which). All receptors derive from a woman under 30 who had recovered from COVID-19.

V and J are TRBV9 and TRBJ1-1; D may be TRBD1 (5 bases). The germline CDR1 and CDR2 sequences are SGDLS and YYNGEE. Trimming left V 4 bases short and J 1 base short, with 14 bases between. The CDR3 totals 15 residues. CDR3 coding DNA: TGTGCCAGCAGCCCCGGGTGGGGGGGGAACACTGAAGCTTTCTTT. It is translated as CASSPGWGGNTEAFF.

This chain links TRBV7-9 with TRBJ2-7; D not resolved. This CDR3 contains 16 residues. The germline V gene encodes CDR1 SEHNR and CDR2 FQNEAQ (reference sequence). With 5 bases removed from V and 3 bases from J, the gap between germline ends came to 20 bases. The CDR3 DNA sequence: TGTGCCAGCAGCCGCCCAGATATGACGGGTAACTACGAGCAGTACTTC. Protein: CASSRPDMTGNYEQYF.